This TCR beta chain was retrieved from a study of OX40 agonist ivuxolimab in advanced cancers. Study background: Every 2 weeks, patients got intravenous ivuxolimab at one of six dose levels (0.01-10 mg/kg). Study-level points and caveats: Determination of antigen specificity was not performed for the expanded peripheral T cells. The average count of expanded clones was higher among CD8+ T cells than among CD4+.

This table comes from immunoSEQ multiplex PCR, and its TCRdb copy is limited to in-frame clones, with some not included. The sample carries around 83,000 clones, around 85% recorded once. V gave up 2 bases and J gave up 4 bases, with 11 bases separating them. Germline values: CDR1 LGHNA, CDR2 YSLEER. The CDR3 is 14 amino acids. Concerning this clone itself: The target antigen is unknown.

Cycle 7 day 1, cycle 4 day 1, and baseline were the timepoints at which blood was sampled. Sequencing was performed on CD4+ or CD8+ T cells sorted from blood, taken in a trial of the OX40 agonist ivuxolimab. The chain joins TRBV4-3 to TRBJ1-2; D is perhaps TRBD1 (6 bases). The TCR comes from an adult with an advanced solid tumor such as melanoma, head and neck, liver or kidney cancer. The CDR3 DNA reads TGCGCCAGCAGCCAACGGCAGGGGTTCTATGGCTACACCTTC. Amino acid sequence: CASSQRQGFYGYTF.